A selection of T cell receptor beta chains follows, all from one sample in a study of CD8+CD57+ T cells in acquired aplastic anemia. TCRdb independently ran MiXCR on the reads; one entry per CDR3 protein. The sample records approximately 120,000 distinct CDR3 sequences, almost 40% being singletons. Sequenced input: sorted CD4+, CD8+, or CD8+CD57+ T cells (not recorded which) from PBMCs. All receptors come from a human donor with aplastic anemia. Both conserved end residues are part of each CDR3. D genes are given only for firm matches. A clone size is listed for some rows: how often the clone was seen (once, few, many), or a class if it is expanded.

TRBD1,.,TRBV20-1,TRBJ2-7,TGCAGTGCTAGGGGGGACAGCCCCTACGAGCAGTACTTC,CSARGDSPYEQYF
TRBD2,many,TRBV19,TRBJ2-5,TGTGCCAGTAGTCCTGGACTAGCGGGGGAAGAGACCCAGTACTTC,CASSPGLAGEETQYF
.,many,TRBV6-1,TRBJ1-1,TGTGCCAGCAGTCAGGACAGACTGAACACTGAAGCTTTCTTT,CASSQDRLNTEAFF
.,.,TRBV20-1,TRBJ2-1,TGCAGTGCTAGCCCTACAGAGCAACCATACAATGAGCAGTTCTTC,CSASPTEQPYNEQFF
TRBD2,once,TRBV10-2,TRBJ2-7,TGCGCCAGCAGTGAGCCCAAACAACTAGCGGGGGGACCCTACGAGCAGTACTTC,CASSEPKQLAGGPYEQYF
TRBD1,many,TRBV19,TRBJ2-7,TGTGCCAGTAGTTCAACAGGGGCCCTCTACGAGCAGTACTTC,CASSSTGALYEQYF
.,many,TRBV5-1,TRBJ2-7,TGCGCCAGCAGCTTGGCCCCAGCGACAACCTACGAGCAGTACTTC,CASSLAPATTYEQYF
.,many,TRBV20-1,TRBJ1-1,TGCAGTGCTGTCGGACAGCCTAACACTGAAGCTTTCTTT,CSAVGQPNTEAFF
TRBD2,many,TRBV7-2,TRBJ2-3,TGTGCCGGCCAACCAGGGCTAGCGGGTAGCACAGATACGCAGTATTTT,CAGQPGLAGSTDTQYF
.,many,TRBV7-2,TRBJ2-1,TGTGCCACGGGTACCGGGACCGCTCTCGATGAGCAGTTCTTC,CATGTGTALDEQFF
.,many,TRBV20-1,TRBJ1-4,TGCAGTGCTAGAGATGGGCCAGGGCAGGAAAAACTGTTTTTT,CSARDGPGQEKLFF
.,.,TRBV19,TRBJ2-2,TGTGCCAGTAGTATTTCGGGTTCCACCGGGGAGCTGTTTTTT,CASSISGSTGELFF
TRBD2,many,TRBV19,TRBJ2-6,TGTGCCAGTAGGGAGACTAGCGGGGGCTTAAGCTCTGGGGCCAACGTCCTGACTTTC,CASRETSGGLSSGANVLTF
.,.,TRBV20-1,TRBJ1-6,TGCAGTGCTAGAGGGCAGTTCTATAATTCACCCCTCCACTTT,CSARGQFYNSPLHF
.,.,TRBV15,TRBJ2-3,TGTGCCACCAGCAGCTCCGGGACTTTCCGCACAGATACGCAGTATTTT,CATSSSGTFRTDTQYF
TRBD1,few,TRBV2,TRBJ1-6,TGTGCCAGCAGTCCCGACAGGGTAGGAACACCCCTCCACTTT,CASSPDRVGTPLHF
.,many,TRBV7-2,TRBJ1-1,TGTGCCAGCAGCTTAAAGTTAGTGGTTCGGGAAGAAGCTTTCTTT,CASSLKLVVREEAFF
TRBD2,.,TRBV6-1,TRBJ2-7,TGTGCCAGTTCCTGGGGGACTAGCGGATCCTACGAGCAGTACTTC,CASSWGTSGSYEQYF
.,many,TRBV28,TRBJ1-2,TGTGCCAGCAGTCTTTCGTCCGTGACTTTCGGCTATGGCTACACCTTC,CASSLSSVTFGYGYTF
.,once,TRBV15,TRBJ2-1,TGTGCCACCAGCAGAGAACTAGACAATGAGCAGTTCTTC,CATSRELDNEQFF
.,many,TRBV6-6,TRBJ2-3,TGTGCCAGCATCAGGGAACGGAGCACAGATACGCAGTATTTT,CASIRERSTDTQYF
.,.,TRBV19,TRBJ1-5,TGTGCCAGTAACCCCTCGGGGGGGAATCAGCCCCAGCATTTT,CASNPSGGNQPQHF
.,.,TRBV20-1,TRBJ2-7,TGCAGTGCCCCTGGGGCAGGGATCTACGAGCAGTACTTC,CSAPGAGIYEQYF
TRBD1,many,TRBV19,TRBJ1-2,TGTGCCAGTAGTATTGGACAGGGTGACTATGGCTACACCTTC,CASSIGQGDYGYTF
TRBD1,.,TRBV11-2,TRBJ1-5,TGTGCCAGCAGCGAGAGACAGGGTATCCAGCCCCAGCATTTT,CASSERQGIQPQHF
TRBD1,.,TRBV19,TRBJ1-6,TGTGCCAGTAGTACGGACAGGACAACTAATTCACCCCTCCACTTT,CASSTDRTTNSPLHF
.,many,TRBV30,TRBJ1-6,TGTGCCTGGAGATTTAGGAGGGGCGGTTCACCCCTCCACTTT,CAWRFRRGGSPLHF
TRBD2,many,TRBV7-2,TRBJ2-3,TGTGCCAGCAGCTTAGGGCGGGGGATAAGGCTAGATACGCAGTATTTT,CASSLGRGIRLDTQYF
.,.,TRBV20-1,TRBJ2-3,TGCAGTGCTAGGTCGACTAGCACAGATACGCAGTATTTT,CSARSTSTDTQYF
.,many,TRBV7-2,TRBJ2-5,TGTGCCAGCAGCCAGGCGGTCAGGGAGACCCAGTACTTC,CASSQAVRETQYF
.,.,TRBV28,TRBJ1-2,TGTGCCAGCAGGTCCTTTACCGGGCCCTCCGTGTATGGCTACACCTTC,CASRSFTGPSVYGYTF
TRBD2,many,TRBV20-1,TRBJ2-7,TGCAGTGCTCCACCGTTCGGGGGGGGCTACGAGCAGTACTTC,CSAPPFGGGYEQYF
.,many,TRBV6-1,TRBJ1-5,TGTGCCAGCAGTGAAGCGCTCGGGCCCCAGCCCCAGCATTTT,CASSEALGPQPQHF
.,many,TRBV19,TRBJ1-2,TGTGCCAGTAGTATCGCGGCCAGGGGTTTGTATGGCTACACCTTC,CASSIAARGLYGYTF
.,few,TRBV7-3,TRBJ2-3,TGTGCCAGCAGCGCTCACTCTACTAGCACAGATACGCAGTATTTT,CASSAHSTSTDTQYF
.,many,TRBV7-8,TRBJ1-6,TGTGCCAGCAGCCCGGCGGACATGGGTTCACCCCTCCACTTT,CASSPADMGSPLHF
.,many,TRBV28,TRBJ2-1,TGTGCCAGTAAACCCCTGTCGTACAATGAGCAGTTCTTC,CASKPLSYNEQFF
.,.,TRBV6-5,TRBJ1-1,TGTGCCAGCAGTTACACACCAGGGCGAGATGAAGCTTTCTTT,CASSYTPGRDEAFF
.,.,TRBV10-3,TRBJ2-3,TGTGTCAGCAGTGAACGAATCAGGGATGGTCGGACAGATACGCAGTATTTT,CVSSERIRDGRTDTQYF
.,.,TRBV11-1,TRBJ1-6,TGTGCCAGCAGCTTAGCGCTCATTGGTTCGGATGTACCTTATAATTCACCCCTCCACTTT,CASSLALIGSDVPYNSPLHF
.,.,TRBV29-1,TRBJ2-3,TGCAGCGTTGATAGGGCAGGGGTCAGAGATACGCAGTATTTT,CSVDRAGVRDTQYF
TRBD1,many,TRBV7-9,TRBJ1-6,TGTGCCAGCAGCGCCACGGGACAGGGGAATTCACCCCTCCACTTT,CASSATGQGNSPLHF
TRBD1,many,TRBV4-2,TRBJ1-3,TGTGCCAGCAGCCAGGCTCGGACAGGGCTCTCTGGAAACACCATATATTTT,CASSQARTGLSGNTIYF
TRBD1,.,TRBV25-1,TRBJ2-2,TGTGCCAGCGGGGGACAGGGGAGCACCGGGGAGCTGTTTTTT,CASGGQGSTGELFF
TRBD2,many,TRBV20-1,TRBJ2-7,TGCAGTGCTAGAAAGGGGAGGGAGGGGCCCTACGAGCAGTACTTC,CSARKGREGPYEQYF
TRBD1,.,TRBV3-1,TRBJ1-2,TGTGCCAGCAGCCAGGGTCAGGACAGGAGCTATGGCTACACCTTC,CASSQGQDRSYGYTF
TRBD1,few,TRBV18,TRBJ1-2,TGTGCCAGCTCACCTCGACAGGGATCAGATGGCTACACCTTC,CASSPRQGSDGYTF